This TCR beta chain was retrieved from a study of blood T cell repertoires in COVID-19. The wider study: COVID-19 samples, acute and convalescent, were from the United States, Italy and Spain.

Measured with immunoSEQ multiplex PCR; TCRdb has only the in-frame clones, and not every one. The sample has more than 95,000 clones, about four fifths seen once. V shed 8 bases and J shed 2 bases, with 13 bases lying between them. CDR3 length: 14 residues. Germline V gene data show CDR1 as LGHNA and CDR2 as YNFKEQ. The chain combines TRBV4-2 with TRBJ1-5; the D gene is possibly TRBD1 (6 bases). Sequenced material: peripheral blood. The TCR comes from a man in his thirties or forties with COVID-19, enrolled during active disease. CDR3 nucleotide sequence: TGTGCCAGCCAGGCGGGGGCAGGCAATCAGCCCCAGCATTTT. Translating it yields CASQAGAGNQPQHF.